This is a list of T cell receptor beta chains from one sample in a study of blood T cell repertoires in COVID-19. The protocol was immunoSEQ multiplex PCR, while the TCRdb copy is restricted to in-frame clones and leaves out a portion. The sample lists around 130,000 clones; approximately 80% were seen once. The source material was peripheral blood. Source of these receptors: a woman between 55 and 75 years old with acute or convalescent COVID-19. Each CDR3 is given with its conserved first and last residue. Fields, in order: J gene, V gene, clone size, D gene, CDR3 protein, CDR3 DNA. D genes are given only for firm matches. Clone size is shown for a subset of rows, as once, few, many or a class of expanded clone.

TRBJ1-1 | TRBV24-1 | NA | TRBD1 | CATSDGTDTEAFF | TGTGCCACCAGTGATGGGACAGACACTGAAGCTTTCTTT
TRBJ1-2 | TRBV14 | once | TRBD1 | CASSQTDRGNGYTF | TGTGCCAGCAGCCAAACGGACAGGGGTAATGGCTACACCTTC
TRBJ1-2 | TRBV7-8 | NA | NA | CASSRGGGYTF | TGTGCCAGCAGTCGGGGGGGCGGCTACACCTTC
TRBJ2-3 | TRBV6-5 | NA | TRBD2 | CASSYSGLAGDTQYF | TGTGCCAGCAGTTACTCGGGACTAGCGGGGGATACGCAGTATTTT
TRBJ1-3 | TRBV19 | NA | NA | CASERGSSGNTIYF | TGTGCCAGTGAAAGAGGTTCCTCTGGAAACACCATATATTTT
TRBJ1-3 | TRBV3-1/TRBV3-2 | NA | TRBD1 | CASSQVGTGAGNTIYF | TGTGCCAGCAGCCAAGTCGGGACAGGGGCTGGAAACACCATATATTTT
TRBJ1-2 | TRBV3-1/TRBV3-2 | few | NA | CASSQSQDDENTF | TGTGCCAGCAGCCAATCACAGGATGATGAGAACACCTTC
TRBJ2-5 | TRBV28 | NA | TRBD1 | CASWPTTGAETQYF | TGTGCCAGTTGGCCGACGACAGGGGCAGAGACCCAGTACTTC
TRBJ1-3 | TRBV12-3/TRBV12-4 | NA | NA | CASSPGQGNTIYF | TGTGCCAGCAGCCCCGGACAGGGAAACACCATATATTTT
TRBJ2-2 | TRBV9 | NA | TRBD2 | CASSYSSGDGRRELFF | TGTGCCAGCAGCTACTCTAGCGGGGACGGGAGACGGGAGCTGTTTTTT
TRBJ2-2 | TRBV24-1 | NA | TRBD2 | CATSAPPGTRGLGTGELFF | TGTGCCACCAGTGCCCCGCCCGGGACTAGAGGTCTGGGCACCGGGGAGCTGTTTTTT
TRBJ2-3 | TRBV6-6 | NA | NA | CASGFGGATDTQYF | TGTGCCAGCGGTTTTGGGGGGGCCACAGATACGCAGTATTTT
TRBJ1-5 | TRBV10-3 | NA | NA | CAISEGTLNQPQHF | TGTGCCATCAGTGAGGGGACTCTCAATCAGCCCCAGCATTTT
TRBJ1-5 | TRBV5-6 | NA | NA | CASSPWRQIGNQPQHF | TGTGCCAGCAGCCCGTGGAGACAGATCGGCAATCAGCCCCAGCATTTT
TRBJ1-2 | TRBV25-1 | NA | NA | CASSETGDYGYTF | TGTGCCAGCAGTGAAACAGGAGACTATGGCTACACCTTC
TRBJ1-2 | TRBV7-8 | NA | TRBD1 | CASSLVLGQGSYGYTF | TGTGCCAGCAGCTTGGTCTTGGGACAGGGTTCCTATGGCTACACCTTC
TRBJ1-2 | TRBV11-2 | NA | NA | CASSLESGGSGYTF | TGTGCCAGCAGCTTAGAATCCGGGGGGAGTGGCTACACCTTC
TRBJ2-4 | TRBV6-5 | NA | NA | CASSYDGELQYF | TGTGCCAGCAGTTACGATGGGGAGCTTCAGTACTTC
TRBJ2-5 | TRBV21-1 | NA | NA | CASRRTSIETQYF | TGTGCCAGCAGAAGGACTAGCATAGAGACCCAGTACTTC
TRBJ2-7 | TRBV19 | NA | NA | CASSAQGPGREEQYF | TGTGCCAGTAGTGCGCAGGGGCCGGGGAGAGAAGAGCAGTACTTC
TRBJ1-2 | TRBV6-1 | NA | TRBD1 | CASSDTGVRGYTF | TGTGCCAGCAGTGATACAGGGGTACGGGGCTACACCTTC
TRBJ1-1 | TRBV5-4 | NA | NA | CASSLSGGEAFF | TGTGCCAGCAGCCTGTCCGGGGGTGAAGCTTTCTTT
TRBJ1-6 | TRBV6-5 | NA | NA | CASSWGQSNSPLHF | TGTGCCAGCAGTTGGGGACAATCCAATTCACCCCTCCACTTT
TRBJ1-2 | TRBV7-3 | few | NA | CASSSGQNYGYTF | TGTGCCAGCAGCTCCGGACAGAACTATGGCTACACCTTC
TRBJ1-1 | TRBV6-6 | once | NA | CASSLGHPNTEAFF | TGTGCCAGCAGTCTAGGACACCCGAACACTGAAGCTTTCTTT
TRBJ1-2 | TRBV27 | NA | TRBD1 | CASSGISGGFLYGYTF | TGTGCCAGCAGTGGGATTTCAGGGGGCTTTTTGTATGGCTACACCTTC
TRBJ1-1 | TRBV4-1 | NA | NA | CASSQYGGTGMNTEAFF | TGCGCCAGCAGCCAATACGGTGGTACAGGGATGAACACTGAAGCTTTCTTT
TRBJ2-2 | TRBV30 | NA | TRBD1 | CAWSVIDRDTGELFF | TGTGCCTGGAGTGTCATAGACAGGGACACCGGGGAGCTGTTTTTT
TRBJ1-1 | TRBV6-5 | NA | NA | CASSYAGTGTEAFF | TGTGCCAGCAGTTACGCGGGGACGGGCACTGAAGCTTTCTTT
TRBJ1-1 | TRBV27 | NA | TRBD1 | CASSRRDSAEAFF | TGTGCCAGCAGCCGACGGGACAGCGCTGAAGCTTTCTTT